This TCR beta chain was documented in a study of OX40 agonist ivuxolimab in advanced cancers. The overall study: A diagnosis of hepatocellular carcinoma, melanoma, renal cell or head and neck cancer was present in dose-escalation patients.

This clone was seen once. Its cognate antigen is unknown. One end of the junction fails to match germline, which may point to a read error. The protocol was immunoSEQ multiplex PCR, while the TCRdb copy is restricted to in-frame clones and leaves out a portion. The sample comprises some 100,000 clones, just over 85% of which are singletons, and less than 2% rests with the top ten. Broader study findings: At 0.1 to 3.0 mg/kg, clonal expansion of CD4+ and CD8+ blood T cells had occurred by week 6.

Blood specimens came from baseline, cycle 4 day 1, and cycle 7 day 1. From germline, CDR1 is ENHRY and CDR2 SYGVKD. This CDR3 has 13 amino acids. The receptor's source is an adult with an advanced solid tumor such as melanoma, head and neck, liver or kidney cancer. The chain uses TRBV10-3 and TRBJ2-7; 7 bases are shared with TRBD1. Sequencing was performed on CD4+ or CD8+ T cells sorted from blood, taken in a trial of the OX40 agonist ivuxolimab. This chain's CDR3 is CASSSLTGYEQYF. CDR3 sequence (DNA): TGTGCCAGCAGTTCTCTGACAGGGTACGAGCAGTACTTC.